A selection of T cell receptor beta chains follows, all from one sample in a study of read filtering for tumor transcriptome and immune sequencing. Via MiXCR, TCRdb re-called the reads, giving one row per CDR3 protein. The profile shows around 25,000 distinct CDR3 sequences, roughly 23% of them singletons. Input material: a population of CD138-negative cells sorted from bone marrow. The source is a donor aged 40 or older with multiple myeloma. Both conserved end residues are part of each CDR3. A D gene is named only where the DNA matches it firmly. Part of the rows lack a size; the others show once, few, many or a class for expanded clones.

cdr3_aa | j_call | v_call | clone_size | d_call
CASSHPDFSYGYTF | TRBJ1-2 | TRBV4-1 | NA | NA
CASSWGTSSEQFF | TRBJ2-1 | TRBV7-2 | medium-sized | TRBD2
CASSPTSGGGDTQYF | TRBJ2-3 | TRBV7-2 | many | TRBD2
CASSFWVSSGTGELFF | TRBJ2-2 | TRBV28 | many | NA
CSVIRTGNTGELFF | TRBJ2-2 | TRBV29-1 | medium-sized | NA
CASSKGGGATDTQYF | TRBJ2-3 | TRBV7-2 | many | NA
CASSLGLAGGQETQYF | TRBJ2-5 | TRBV7-8 | NA | TRBD2
CASSGINPTDTQYF | TRBJ2-3 | TRBV28 | NA | NA
CASSHPGVKGGYTEAFF | TRBJ1-1 | TRBV14 | few | TRBD1
CSVGPGPINTGELFF | TRBJ2-2 | TRBV29-1 | many | NA
CASSLTSNQPQHF | TRBJ1-5 | TRBV7-7 | many | NA
CASSRDGIMNTEAFF | TRBJ1-1 | TRBV5-1 | NA | NA
CASSLNRDTEAFF | TRBJ1-1 | TRBV28 | many | NA
CASSWDGNTGELFF | TRBJ2-2 | TRBV2 | NA | NA
CATSRLAGAFGFQETQYF | TRBJ2-5 | TRBV15 | many | TRBD2
CASSLTQTITEAFF | TRBJ1-1 | TRBV5-1 | many | NA
CASNPTGGNTIYF | TRBJ1-3 | TRBV6-1 | NA | NA
CASSQLITDYYEQYF | TRBJ2-7 | TRBV7-8 | NA | NA
CASSFGSEGTQYF | TRBJ2-3 | TRBV5-1 | few | NA
CASSPGTGGTGELSF | TRBJ2-2 | TRBV5-1 | once | TRBD1
CASSLVGTDEKLFF | TRBJ1-4 | TRBV7-9 | many | NA
CATSRGTVVNTEAFF | TRBJ1-1 | TRBV4-1 | NA | TRBD1
CASSPSTGGADTQYF | TRBJ2-3 | TRBV28 | many | NA
CSADRGGDEQYF | TRBJ2-7 | TRBV20-1 | many | TRBD1
CSASSSGGTQETQYF | TRBJ2-5 | TRBV20-1 | many | TRBD2
CASSQGGGFGNTIYF | TRBJ1-3 | TRBV4-1 | few | TRBD1
CASGGGNNEQFF | TRBJ2-1 | TRBV4-2 | medium-sized | TRBD2
CASSLDRTGSAYTF | TRBJ1-2 | TRBV11-2 | many | TRBD1
CSVDRQLTDTQYF | TRBJ2-3 | TRBV29-1 | many | NA
CASSPWTGGVRNSPLHF | TRBJ1-6 | TRBV28 | many | TRBD1
CSARQSGRTGELFF | TRBJ2-2 | TRBV20-1 | few | NA
CASSQDPGRSSYNSPLHF | TRBJ1-6 | TRBV4-1 | many | NA
CSVEGYREQLSTDTQYF | TRBJ2-3 | TRBV29-1 | many | NA
CASSQSMGAEAFF | TRBJ1-1 | TRBV3-1 | many | NA
CASSLTGGLNTEAFF | TRBJ1-1 | TRBV7-9 | many | NA
CSVEGGGATGTQYF | NA | TRBV29-1 | NA | TRBD2
CASSLGRSNHPQHF | TRBJ1-5 | TRBV12-3/TRBV12-4 | NA | NA
CSVSRQGAMDEQYF | TRBJ2-7 | TRBV29-1 | many | TRBD1
CASSEVGTGELFF | TRBJ2-2 | TRBV2 | many | NA
CASSMSLHLNEQFF | TRBJ2-1 | TRBV19 | many | NA
CASSLPQSGYTF | TRBJ1-2 | TRBV12-3/TRBV12-4 | few | NA
CASSSQANYGYTF | TRBJ1-2 | TRBV9 | NA | NA
CASSTGLISYEQYF | TRBJ2-7 | TRBV5-1 | NA | NA
CASSERLVGSNYGYTF | TRBJ1-2 | TRBV25-1 | NA | NA
CASVDLQGGNYGYTF | TRBJ1-2 | TRBV4-1 | many | NA
CASSSPTNTGQGSADTQYF | TRBJ2-3 | TRBV6-5 | few | NA
CSAEDASRTDTQYF | TRBJ2-3 | TRBV20-1 | NA | NA
CASSSPAGGMSSPEQYF | TRBJ2-7 | TRBV7-2 | few | TRBD1
CASSQNTLGAGTDTQYF | TRBJ2-3 | TRBV4-1 | many | NA
CASSSGQGATEAFF | TRBJ1-1 | TRBV19 | NA | TRBD1
CASSYSAGLGQETQYF | TRBJ2-5 | TRBV6-5 | NA | NA
CASSLRGMNTEAFF | TRBJ1-1 | TRBV5-8 | many | NA
CASSQMTGQGHEQYF | TRBJ2-7 | TRBV5-1 | NA | TRBD1
CAWSGGQIAETQYF | TRBJ2-5 | TRBV30 | NA | NA